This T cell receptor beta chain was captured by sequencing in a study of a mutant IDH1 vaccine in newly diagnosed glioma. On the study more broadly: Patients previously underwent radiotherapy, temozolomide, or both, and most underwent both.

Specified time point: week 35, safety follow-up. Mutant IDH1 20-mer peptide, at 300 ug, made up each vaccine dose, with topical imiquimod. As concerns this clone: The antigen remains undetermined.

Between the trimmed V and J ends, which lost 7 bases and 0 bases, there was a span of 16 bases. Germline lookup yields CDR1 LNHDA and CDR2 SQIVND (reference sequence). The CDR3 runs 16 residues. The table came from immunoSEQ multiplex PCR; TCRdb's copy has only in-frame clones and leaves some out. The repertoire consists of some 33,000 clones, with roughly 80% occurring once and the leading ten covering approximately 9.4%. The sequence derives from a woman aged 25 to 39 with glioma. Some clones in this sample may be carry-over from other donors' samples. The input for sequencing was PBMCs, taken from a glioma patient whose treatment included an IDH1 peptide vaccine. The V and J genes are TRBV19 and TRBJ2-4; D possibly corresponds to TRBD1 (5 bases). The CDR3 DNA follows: TGTGCCAGTAAAATGGGTGGGGCCCTAGCCAAAAACATTCAGTACTTC. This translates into CASKMGGALAKNIQYF.